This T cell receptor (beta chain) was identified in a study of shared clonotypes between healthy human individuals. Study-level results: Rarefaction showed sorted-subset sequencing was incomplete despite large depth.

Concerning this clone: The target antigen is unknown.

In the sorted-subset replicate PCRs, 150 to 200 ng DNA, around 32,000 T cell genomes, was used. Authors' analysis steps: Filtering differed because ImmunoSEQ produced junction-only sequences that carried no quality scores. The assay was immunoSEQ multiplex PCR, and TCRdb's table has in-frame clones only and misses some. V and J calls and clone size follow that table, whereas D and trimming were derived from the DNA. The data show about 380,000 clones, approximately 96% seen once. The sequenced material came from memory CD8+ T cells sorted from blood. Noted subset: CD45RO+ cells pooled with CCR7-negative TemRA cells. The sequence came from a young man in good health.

The CDR3 reads CASSFYGRVHEQYF. The CDR3 nucleotides read TGTGCCAGCAGTTTCTACGGGAGGGTTCACGAGCAGTACTTC. The gene calls are TRBV27 and TRBJ2-7; TRBD2 matches at 8 bases. The CDR3 sequence is 14 residues long. The V gene end was trimmed by 3 bases and the J gene end by 5 bases; junction bases not matched to a gene: 6. CDR1 and CDR2 (germline): MNHEY, SMNVEV (reference sequence).